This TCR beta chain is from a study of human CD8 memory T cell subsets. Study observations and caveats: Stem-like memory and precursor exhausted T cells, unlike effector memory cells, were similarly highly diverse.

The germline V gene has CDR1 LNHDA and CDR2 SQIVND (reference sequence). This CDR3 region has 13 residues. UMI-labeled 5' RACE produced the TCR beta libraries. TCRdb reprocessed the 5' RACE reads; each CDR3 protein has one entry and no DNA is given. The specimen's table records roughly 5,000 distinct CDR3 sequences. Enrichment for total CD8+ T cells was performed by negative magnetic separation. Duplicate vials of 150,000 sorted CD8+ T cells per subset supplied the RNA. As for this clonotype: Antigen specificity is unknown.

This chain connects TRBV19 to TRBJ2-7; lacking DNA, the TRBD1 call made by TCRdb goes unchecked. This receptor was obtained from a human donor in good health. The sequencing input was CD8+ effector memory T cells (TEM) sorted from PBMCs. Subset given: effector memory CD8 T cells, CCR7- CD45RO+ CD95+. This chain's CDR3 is CASSIGQNYEQYF.